This TCR beta chain was obtained from a study of T cell responses to AZD1222 COVID-19 vaccine. General observations from the study: Repertoires in all cases were sampled only once the peak T cell response had passed. The study identified only five to seven AZD1222 recipients as seropositive at baseline. In the spike-specific TCR repertoire, nearly half reportedly target unmutated variant regions.

The protocol was immunoSEQ multiplex PCR, while the TCRdb copy is restricted to in-frame clones and leaves out a portion. The sample includes about 86,000 clones, 70% to 85% of them seen just once. Germline CDR1 is SGHTA and CDR2 is FQGNSA. After removal of 5 bases from V and 1 base from J, the junction contained 10 bases not matched to a gene. This CDR3 has 16 amino acids. Details on this clone: The antigen is undetermined.

This receptor was taken from an adult in good health. The chain employs TRBV7-2 and TRBJ2-5, with 7 nucleotides matching TRBD2. The sample was peripheral blood, taken on day 0 of AZD1222 vaccination. This chain's CDR3 is CASSARGAGSQETQYF. For the CDR3, the DNA is TGTGCCAGCAGCGCCCGGGGAGCGGGATCCCAAGAGACCCAGTACTTC.